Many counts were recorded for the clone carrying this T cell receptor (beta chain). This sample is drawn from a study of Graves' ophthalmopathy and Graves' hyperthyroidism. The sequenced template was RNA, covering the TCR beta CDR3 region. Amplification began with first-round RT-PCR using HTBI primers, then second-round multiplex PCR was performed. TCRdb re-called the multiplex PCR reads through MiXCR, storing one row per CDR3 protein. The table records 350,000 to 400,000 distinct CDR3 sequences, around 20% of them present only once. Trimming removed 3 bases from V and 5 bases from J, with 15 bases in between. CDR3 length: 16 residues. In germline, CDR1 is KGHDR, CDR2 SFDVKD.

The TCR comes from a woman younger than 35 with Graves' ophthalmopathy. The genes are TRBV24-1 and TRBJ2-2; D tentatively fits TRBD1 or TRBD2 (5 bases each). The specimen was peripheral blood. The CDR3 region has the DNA TGTGCCACCAGTGATCTACGTGTGGGGGAAACCGGGGAGCTGTTTTTT. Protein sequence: CATSDLRVGETGELFF.